This is a list of T cell receptor beta chains from one sample in a study of regulatory T cells in long-lasting Graves disease. TCRdb re-analysed the multiplex PCR reads in MiXCR, keeping a single row per CDR3 protein. This sample has about 330,000 distinct CDR3 sequences, with around 15% found just once. These data also featured in a second study, about T cells in Graves' hyperthyroidism and ophthalmopathy.

This material consisted of peripheral blood mononuclear cells (PBMCs), taken at new diagnosis, from a patient treated with antithyroid drugs. The receptors stem from a woman aged 18-35 years with Graves disease. Both conserved end residues are part of each CDR3. The D gene is left open where the match is weak. Clone size is stated in some rows and not others, as once, few, many or a class when expanded.

D gene,V gene,J gene,clone size,CDR3 DNA,CDR3 protein
-,TRBV20-1,TRBJ2-2,-,TGCAGTGCTAGAGATAGGCTAGCCAACACCGGGGAGCTGTTTTTT,CSARDRLANTGELFF
-,TRBV6-2/TRBV6-3,TRBJ1-5,many,TGTGCCAGCAGTTCATCGCTTAGCAATCAGCCCCAGCATTTT,CASSSSLSNQPQHF
TRBD2,TRBV20-1,TRBJ2-3,many,TGCAGTGCTAGCCCAGCGGGAACATGGGATACGCAGTATTTT,CSASPAGTWDTQYF
TRBD2,TRBV28,TRBJ2-5,many,TGTGCCAGCAGTTCCCCGGGACTAGCGGGAGTCCGAGAGACCCAGTACTTC,CASSSPGLAGVRETQYF
TRBD1,TRBV4-2,TRBJ1-2,once,TGTGCCAGCAGCCAAGATCAGGGGGATAACTATGGCCACACCTTC,CASSQDQGDNYGHTF
TRBD2,TRBV20-1,TRBJ2-7,few,TGCAGTGCTAAGCCGGGACTAGCCTACGAGCAGTACTTC,CSAKPGLAYEQYF
-,TRBV18,TRBJ1-2,many,TGTGCCAGCTCACCACTTGAGATTTCAAACTATGGCTACACCTTC,CASSPLEISNYGYTF
-,TRBV2,TRBJ1-3,-,TGTGCCAGCAGTGAACTTGGCCGATACCCTGACACCATATATTTT,CASSELGRYPDTIYF
-,TRBV11-2,TRBJ2-1,many,TGTGCCAGCAGCTTAGAGGTGGGATTTAACAATGAGCAGTTCTTC,CASSLEVGFNNEQFF
-,TRBV20-1,TRBJ1-2,few,TGCAGTGCTAGAGCTTACAGGGACTTCGGTGGCTACACCTTC,CSARAYRDFGGYTF
-,TRBV5-1,TRBJ1-2,few,TGCGCCAGCAGCTTGACGCGGGGCCAGAGCTATGGCTACACCTTC,CASSLTRGQSYGYTF
-,TRBV5-1,TRBJ2-1,many,TGCGCCAGCAGCTTCCAGGGTGGCTCCTACAATGAGCAGTTCTTC,CASSFQGGSYNEQFF
TRBD2,TRBV20-1,TRBJ2-4,-,TGCAGTGCTAGAGTTCTAGCGGGAGGGCCGGATAACATTCAGTACTTC,CSARVLAGGPDNIQYF
-,TRBV2,TRBJ2-3,many,TGTGCCAGCAGTGGGGGGCCTAGCGTTAGCACAGATACGCAGTATTTT,CASSGGPSVSTDTQYF
TRBD2,TRBV6-1,TRBJ2-7,many,TGTGCCACCCAACCAGCGGGGCCAGGGAGATCCTACGAGCAGTACTTC,CATQPAGPGRSYEQYF
TRBD1,TRBV7-9,TRBJ2-3,-,TGTGCCAGCAGCCTGACAGGGCGGCCAGATACGCAGTATTTT,CASSLTGRPDTQYF
-,TRBV20-1,TRBJ1-1,many,TGCAGTGCTAGTCGGGTCAGAGAAGCTTTCTTT,CSASRVREAFF
-,TRBV2,TRBJ2-3,few,TGTGCCAGCAGAGCTAGCCCCGGGGGAGGAGTCACAGATACGCAGTATTTT,CASRASPGGGVTDTQYF
TRBD2,TRBV4-2,TRBJ2-7,many,TGTGCCAGCAGCCAAGTACCGGGAGGGCCGTGGGAGCAGTACTTC,CASSQVPGGPWEQYF
TRBD2,TRBV6-1,TRBJ2-1,many,TGTGCCAGCAGCCCCCTAGGACTAGCGGGAGGGGGTGAGCAGTTCTTC,CASSPLGLAGGGEQFF
-,TRBV18,TRBJ2-5,many,TGTGCCAGCTCACCCCGGGTTAGTGGAGAGACCCAGTACTTC,CASSPRVSGETQYF
TRBD2,TRBV7-3,TRBJ2-1,many,TGTGCCAGCAGCCGGGGACTAGCGGTCGATGGTGAGCAGTTCTTC,CASSRGLAVDGEQFF
TRBD2,TRBV7-8,TRBJ2-4,many,TGTGCCAGCAGCCAAGTGGGGACTAGCGGGTCCCGCACCATTCAGTACTTC,CASSQVGTSGSRTIQYF
-,TRBV27,TRBJ2-7,many,TGTGCCAGCAGTTCCCACGGACCTGAGCAGTACTTC,CASSSHGPEQYF
-,TRBV24-1,TRBJ2-5,few,TGTGCCACCAGTGATCCAGGACAGACACAAGAGACCCAGTACTTC,CATSDPGQTQETQYF
-,TRBV5-1,TRBJ2-5,many,TGCGCCAGCAGCCCCAGTGCCTTACAACAAGAGACCCAGTACTTC,CASSPSALQQETQYF
-,TRBV6-1,TRBJ2-1,many,TGTGCCAGCAGTGCGCTGGTGAAGGGTAGCTCCTACAATGAGCAGTTCTTC,CASSALVKGSSYNEQFF
-,TRBV5-4,TRBJ1-2,few,TGTGCCAGCAGCTTAACCGGGACGGCCCCTGGCTACACCTTC,CASSLTGTAPGYTF
TRBD1,TRBV11-2,TRBJ2-1,many,TGTGCCAGCAGCTTAGAAAGGACAGGGAACGAGCAGTTCTTC,CASSLERTGNEQFF
TRBD1,TRBV5-1,TRBJ1-2,many,TGCGCCAGCAGCTTGGCCGGGCAGGGGGACGGCTACACCTTC,CASSLAGQGDGYTF
TRBD1,TRBV6-2/TRBV6-3,TRBJ2-7,few,TGTGCCAGCCCGCACCAGACAGGGAACGAGCAGTACTTC,CASPHQTGNEQYF
-,TRBV10-1,TRBJ2-3,few,TGCGCCAGCAGTGAAGGACCCCGGACAGATACGCAGTATTTT,CASSEGPRTDTQYF
TRBD1,TRBV11-3,TRBJ2-1,many,TGTGCCAGCAGCTTAGGCGAGACAGGGAACAATGAGCAGTTCTTC,CASSLGETGNNEQFF
TRBD1,TRBV15,TRBJ2-2,many,TGTGCCACCAGCAGAGGTTTGGGACAGACCACCGGGGAGCTGTTTTTT,CATSRGLGQTTGELFF
TRBD1,TRBV20-1,TRBJ2-1,few,TGCAGTGCTAGATCTGGACAGGGACGTTGGGGTGAGCAGTTCTTC,CSARSGQGRWGEQFF
-,TRBV6-2/TRBV6-3,TRBJ2-7,many,TGTGCCAGCAGTTACTCGATCCCCTCCTACGAGCAGTACTTC,CASSYSIPSYEQYF
TRBD1,TRBV7-3,TRBJ2-6,few,TGTGCCAGCAGCTTAACGTCGGGACAGGGATTTTCTGGGGCCAACGTCCTGACTTTC,CASSLTSGQGFSGANVLTF
TRBD2,TRBV12-3/TRBV12-4,TRBJ2-1,many,TGTGCCATCACTAGGGTCAGCGGGAGGGACTACAATGAGCAGTTCTTC,CAITRVSGRDYNEQFF
-,TRBV2,TRBJ1-4,many,TGTGCCAGCAGTAGGGACGGAAATGAAAAACTGTTTTTT,CASSRDGNEKLFF
-,TRBV10-3,TRBJ1-1,-,TGTGCCATCAGTGAGGCGTTTGACACTGAAGCTTTCTTT,CAISEAFDTEAFF
-,TRBV20-1,TRBJ1-1,many,TGCAGTGCTAGGCGAGGCCATGAAGCTTTCTTT,CSARRGHEAFF
TRBD2,TRBV6-2/TRBV6-3,TRBJ2-5,-,TGTGCCAGCAGTGAAGCAGGCGGGAGAGTTGGGGAGACCCAGTACTTC,CASSEAGGRVGETQYF
-,TRBV11-2,TRBJ2-7,medium-sized,TGTGCCAGCAGCTTAGTGGGATCGGGGCAGTACTTC,CASSLVGSGQYF
-,TRBV11-2,TRBJ1-1,many,TGTGCCAGCAGCGTACGGTTAGGCACTGAAGCTTTCTTT,CASSVRLGTEAFF
TRBD2,TRBV9,TRBJ2-7,few,TGTGCCAGCAGCGTAGCCAGTGGGGGGGTAGGGTCCGAGCAGTACTTC,CASSVASGGVGSEQYF